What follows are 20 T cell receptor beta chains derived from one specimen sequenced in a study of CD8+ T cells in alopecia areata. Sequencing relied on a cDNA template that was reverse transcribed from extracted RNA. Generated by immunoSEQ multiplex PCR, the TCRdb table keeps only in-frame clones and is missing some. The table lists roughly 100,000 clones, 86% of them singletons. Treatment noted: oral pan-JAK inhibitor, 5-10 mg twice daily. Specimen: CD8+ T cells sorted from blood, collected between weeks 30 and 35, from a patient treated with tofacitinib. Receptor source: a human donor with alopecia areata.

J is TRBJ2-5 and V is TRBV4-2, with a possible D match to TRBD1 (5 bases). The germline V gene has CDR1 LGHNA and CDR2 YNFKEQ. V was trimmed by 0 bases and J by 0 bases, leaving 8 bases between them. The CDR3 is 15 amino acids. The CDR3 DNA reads TGTGCCAGCAGCCAAGATTTAGGGGACCAAGAGACCCAGTACTTC. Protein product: CASSQDLGDQETQYF.

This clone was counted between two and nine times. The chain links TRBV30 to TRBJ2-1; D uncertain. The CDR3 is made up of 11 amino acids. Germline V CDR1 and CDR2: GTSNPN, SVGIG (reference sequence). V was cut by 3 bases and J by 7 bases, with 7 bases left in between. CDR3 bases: TGTGCCTGGAGGGAAGGGAATGAGCAGTTCTTC. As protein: CAWREGNEQFF.

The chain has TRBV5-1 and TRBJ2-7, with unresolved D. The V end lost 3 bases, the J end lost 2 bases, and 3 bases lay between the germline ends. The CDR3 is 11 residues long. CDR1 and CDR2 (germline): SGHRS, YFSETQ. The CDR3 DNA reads TGCGCCAGCAGCTCTACCTACGAGCAGTACTTC. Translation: CASSSTYEQYF.

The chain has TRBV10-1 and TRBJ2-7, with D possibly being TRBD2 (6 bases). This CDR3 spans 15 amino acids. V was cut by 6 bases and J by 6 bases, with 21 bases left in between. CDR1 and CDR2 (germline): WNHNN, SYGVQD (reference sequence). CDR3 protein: CASRGGGIGRCEQYF. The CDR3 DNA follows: TGCGCCAGCAGAGGTGGCGGGATAGGGCGATGCGAGCAGTACTTC.

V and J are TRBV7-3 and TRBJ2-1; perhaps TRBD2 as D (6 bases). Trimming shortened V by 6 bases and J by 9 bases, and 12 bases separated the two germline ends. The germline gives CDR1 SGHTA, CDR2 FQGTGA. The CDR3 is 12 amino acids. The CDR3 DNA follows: TGTGCCAGCAGTGTAGCGGAGGGTGAGCAGTTCTTC. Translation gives CASSVAEGEQFF.

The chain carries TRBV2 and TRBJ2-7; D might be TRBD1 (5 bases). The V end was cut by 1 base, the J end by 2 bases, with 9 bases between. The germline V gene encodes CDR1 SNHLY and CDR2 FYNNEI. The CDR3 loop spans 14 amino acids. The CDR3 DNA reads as TGTGCCAGCAGTGAAGAGCAGGGTGCCTACGAGCAGTACTTC. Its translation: CASSEEQGAYEQYF.

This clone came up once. Here the CDR3 reads CASSEFSGSSYEQYF. CDR3 in DNA: TGTGCCAGCAGTGAATTCAGCGGGAGTTCATACGAGCAGTACTTC. V and J are TRBV19 and TRBJ2-7, with 8 bases that match TRBD2. V trimming: 9 bases; J trimming: 4 bases; junction bases outside the gene matches: 14. The CDR3 extends over 15 amino acids. Germline CDR1 reads LNHDA; CDR2 reads SQIVND (reference sequence).

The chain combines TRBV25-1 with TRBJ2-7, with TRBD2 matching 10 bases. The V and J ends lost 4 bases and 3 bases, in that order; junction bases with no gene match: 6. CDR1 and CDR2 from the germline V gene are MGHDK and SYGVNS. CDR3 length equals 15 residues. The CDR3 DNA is TGTGCCAGCAGTGCCCTAGCGGGAGATCGCTACGAGCAGTACTTC. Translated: CASSALAGDRYEQYF.

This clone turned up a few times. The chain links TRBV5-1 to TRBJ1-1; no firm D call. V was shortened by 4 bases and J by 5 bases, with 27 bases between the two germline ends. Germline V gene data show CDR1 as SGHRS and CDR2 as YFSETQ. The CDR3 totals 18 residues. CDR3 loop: CASSPSDDGPNGRTEAFF. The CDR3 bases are TGCGCCAGCAGCCCTTCGGATGACGGTCCCAATGGGCGGACTGAAGCTTTCTTT.

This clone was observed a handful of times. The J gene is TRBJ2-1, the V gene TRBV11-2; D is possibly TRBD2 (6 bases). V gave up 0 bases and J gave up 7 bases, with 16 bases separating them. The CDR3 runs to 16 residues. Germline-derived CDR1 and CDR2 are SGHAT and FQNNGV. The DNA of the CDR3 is TGTGCCAGCAGCTTAGATCTTAACGGGAGATATAATGAGCAGTTCTTC. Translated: CASSLDLNGRYNEQFF.

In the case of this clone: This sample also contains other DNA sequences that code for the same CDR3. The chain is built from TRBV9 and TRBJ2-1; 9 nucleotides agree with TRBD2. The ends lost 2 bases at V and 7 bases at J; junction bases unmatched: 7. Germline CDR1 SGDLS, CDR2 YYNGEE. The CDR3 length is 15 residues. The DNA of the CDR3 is TGTGCCAGCAGCGTCGGCGGGGGGGCCGGGAATGAGCAGTTCTTC. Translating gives CASSVGGGAGNEQFF.

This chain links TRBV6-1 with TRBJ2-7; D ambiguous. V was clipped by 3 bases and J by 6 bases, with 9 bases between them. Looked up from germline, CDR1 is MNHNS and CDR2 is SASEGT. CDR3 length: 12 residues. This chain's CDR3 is CASSDLVPEQYF. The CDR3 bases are TGTGCCAGCAGTGACCTCGTTCCCGAGCAGTACTTC.

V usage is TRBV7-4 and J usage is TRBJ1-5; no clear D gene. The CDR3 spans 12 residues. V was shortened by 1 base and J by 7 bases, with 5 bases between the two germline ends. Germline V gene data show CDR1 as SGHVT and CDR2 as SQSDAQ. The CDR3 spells CASSLEPQPQHF. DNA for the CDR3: TGTGCCAGCAGCTTAGAGCCCCAGCCCCAGCATTTT.

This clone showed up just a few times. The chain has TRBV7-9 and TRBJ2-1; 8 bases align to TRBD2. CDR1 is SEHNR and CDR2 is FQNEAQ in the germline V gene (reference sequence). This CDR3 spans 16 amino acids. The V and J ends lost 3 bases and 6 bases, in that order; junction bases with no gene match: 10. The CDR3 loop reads CASSFGAGGRLNEQFF. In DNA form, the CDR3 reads TGTGCCAGCAGCTTTGGGGCGGGGGGCCGTCTCAATGAGCAGTTCTTC.

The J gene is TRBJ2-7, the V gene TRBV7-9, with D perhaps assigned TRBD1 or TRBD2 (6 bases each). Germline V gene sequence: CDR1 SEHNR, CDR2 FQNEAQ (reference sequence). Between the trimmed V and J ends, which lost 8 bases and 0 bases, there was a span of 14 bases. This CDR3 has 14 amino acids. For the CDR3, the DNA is TGTGCCAGCCTCACGCCGGGGGCCTCCTACGAGCAGTACTTC. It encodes CASLTPGASYEQYF.

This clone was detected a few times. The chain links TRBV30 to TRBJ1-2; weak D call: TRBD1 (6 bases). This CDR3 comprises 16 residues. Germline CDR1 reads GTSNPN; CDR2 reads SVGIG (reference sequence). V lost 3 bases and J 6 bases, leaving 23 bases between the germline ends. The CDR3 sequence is CAWSDLTGRGPHGYTF. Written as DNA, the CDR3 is TGTGCCTGGAGCGACCTAACAGGGAGGGGTCCCCATGGCTACACCTTC.

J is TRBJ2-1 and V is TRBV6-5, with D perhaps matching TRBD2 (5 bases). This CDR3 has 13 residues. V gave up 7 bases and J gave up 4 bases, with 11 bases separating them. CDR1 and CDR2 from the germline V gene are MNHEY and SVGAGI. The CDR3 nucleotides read TGTGCCAGCAAAAACGGGATTTACAATGAGCAGTTCTTC. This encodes CASKNGIYNEQFF.

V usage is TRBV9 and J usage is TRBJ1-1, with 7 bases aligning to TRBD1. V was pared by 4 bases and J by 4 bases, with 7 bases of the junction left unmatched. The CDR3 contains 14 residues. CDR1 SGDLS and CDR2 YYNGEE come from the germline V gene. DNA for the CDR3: TGTGCCAGCAGCTACTCAGGGGGACTCACTGAAGCTTTCTTT. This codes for CASSYSGGLTEAFF.

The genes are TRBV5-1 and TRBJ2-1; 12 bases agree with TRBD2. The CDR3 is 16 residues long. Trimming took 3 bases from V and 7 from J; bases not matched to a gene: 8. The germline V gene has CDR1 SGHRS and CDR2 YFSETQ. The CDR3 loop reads CASSSSLAGGPNEQFF. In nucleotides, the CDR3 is TGCGCCAGCAGCTCTTCGCTAGCGGGAGGGCCTAATGAGCAGTTCTTC.

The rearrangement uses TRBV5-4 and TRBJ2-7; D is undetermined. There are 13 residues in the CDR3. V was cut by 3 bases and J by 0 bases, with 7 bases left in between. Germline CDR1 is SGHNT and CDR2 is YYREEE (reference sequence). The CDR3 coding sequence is TGTGCCAGCAGCTCATCAGACTCCTACGAGCAGTACTTC. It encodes CASSSSDSYEQYF.